This T cell receptor (beta chain) was retrieved from a study of memory CD4+ T cells and cytomegalovirus serostatus. Study overall: Healthy Belgian adult donors included about nine CMV-positive and approximately 25 CMV-negative people.

The sort gate was single viable CD3+CD4+CD8-CD45RO+ cells for memory CD4+ T cells. The germline gives CDR1 SGDLS, CDR2 YYNGEE. The V gene end was trimmed by 0 bases and the J gene end by 0 bases; junction bases not matched to a gene: 5. This CDR3 is built from 16 residues. The table came from immunoSEQ multiplex PCR; TCRdb's copy has only in-frame clones and leaves some out. The sample yields roughly 56,000 clones, about 80% seen once. The chain employs TRBV9 and TRBJ1-1, with 7 bases aligning to TRBD1. Source material: memory CD4+ T cells from blood. The receptor's source is an adult in good health and CMV-seronegative. CDR3 in amino acids: CASSVDGTAMNTEAFF. The DNA of the CDR3 is TGTGCCAGCAGCGTAGACGGGACAGCTATGAACACTGAAGCTTTCTTT.